The 17 T cell receptor beta chains below come from one sample, sequenced in a study of shared clonotypes between healthy human individuals. Data came from immunoSEQ multiplex PCR; TCRdb stores just in-frame clones and leaves some out. Among 2 million to 2.5 million clones listed, roughly 95% were seen once. Material for sequencing was naive CD4+ T cells sorted from blood. Subset specified: CD45RA+ positively selected. The receptors come from a man aged 18-30 years in good health.

The CDR3 protein is CASSPALPPGNTIYF. For the CDR3, the DNA is TGTGCCAGCAGCCCGGCCCTACCCCCTGGAAACACCATATATTTT. The chain links TRBV7-6 to TRBJ1-3; D call uncertain. This CDR3 region has 15 residues. The ends were cut back, 5 bases at V and 2 bases at J, with 13 bases in the middle. Germline-derived CDR1 and CDR2 are SGHVS and FNYEAQ.

V is TRBV7-2 and J is TRBJ1-2, with D possibly being TRBD1 (5 bases). The V and J ends lost 5 bases and 4 bases respectively, with 20 bases between them. The germline V gene encodes CDR1 SGHTA and CDR2 FQGNSA. The CDR3 runs to 16 residues. The CDR3 bases are TGTGCCAGCAGCCCCCAGGGTGGCATCTGGGTCTATGGCTACACCTTC. This gives the protein CASSPQGGIWVYGYTF. Variable domain in full (rest from reference TRBV7-2 and TRBJ1-2): GAGVSQSPSNKVTEKGKDVELRCDPISGHTALYWYRQSLGQGLEFLIYFQGNSAPDKSGLPSDRFSAERTGGSVSTLTIQRTQQEDSAVYLCASSPQGGIWVYGYTFGSGTRLTVV.

This clone has just a few counts. The same CDR3 also results from other DNA sequences found in this sample. The chain combines TRBV6-5 with TRBJ2-1, with unresolved D. The CDR3 is 11 amino acids. V was cut by 5 bases and J by 5 bases, with 4 bases left in between. From germline, CDR1 is MNHEY and CDR2 SVGAGI. The CDR3 spells CASSRDNEQFF. In DNA form, the CDR3 reads TGTGCCAGCAGTAGGGACAATGAGCAGTTCTTC.

This rearrangement joins TRBV2 to TRBJ2-7, with D possibly matching TRBD1 (6 bases). Trimming took 6 bases from V and 0 from J, leaving 15 bases between them. Germline V lookup: CDR1 SNHLY, CDR2 FYNNEI. The CDR3 runs 15 residues. CDR3 bases: TGTGCCAGCAGGGACAAGGGGGTTGGCTCCTACGAGCAGTACTTC. It encodes CASRDKGVGSYEQYF. The whole variable domain, remainder taken from reference TRBV2 and TRBJ2-7, is EPEVTQTPSHQVTQMGQEVILRCVPISNHLYFYWYRQILGQKVEFLVSFYNNEISEKSEIFDDQFSVERPDGSNFTLKIRSTKLEDSAMYFCASRDKGVGSYEQYFGPGTRLTVT.

The V call is TRBV28, the J call TRBJ1-2; D perhaps matches TRBD1 (5 bases). The CDR3 has 15 amino acids. CDR1 is MDHEN, CDR2 SYDVKM, per germline. V gave up 6 bases and J gave up 4 bases, with 18 bases separating them. CDR3 coding DNA: TGTGCCAGCAGGTTCTCCGGGGGTCGCGGCTATGGCTACACCTTC. This sequence encodes CASRFSGGRGYGYTF.

The V gene is TRBV27, the J gene TRBJ2-3; the D is unclear. Germline CDR1 MNHEY, CDR2 SMNVEV (reference sequence). There are 16 residues in the CDR3. V lost 2 bases and J 4 bases, leaving 16 bases between the germline ends. The CDR3 region has the DNA TGTGCCAGCAGTTTAAGACCCCCGGCCCTTTCAGATACGCAGTATTTT. Residues: CASSLRPPALSDTQYF.

About this clone itself: Germline and junction disagree at one end, which may indicate a read error. The chain couples TRBV19 to TRBJ1-1, with no clear D. The CDR3 has 15 residues. CDR1 is LNHDA, CDR2 SQIVND, per germline (reference sequence). This chain's CDR3 is CASSMAGKGNPEAFF. CDR3 coding DNA: TGTGCCAGTAGTATGGCGGGAAAAGGGAACCCTGAAGCTTTCTTT.

The chain couples TRBV7-2 to TRBJ2-7; tentatively, D is TRBD1 or TRBD2 (5 bases each). CDR3 length: 16 amino acids. Trimming left V 0 bases short and J 0 bases short, with 12 bases between. Germline loops: CDR1 SGHTA, CDR2 FQGNSA. CDR3 coding DNA: TGTGCCAGCAGCTTAGCCCGGGGCAGGACCTCCTACGAGCAGTACTTC. Amino acids: CASSLARGRTSYEQYF.

V gene TRBV20-1 combines with J gene TRBJ2-3; D ambiguous. The germline V gene has CDR1 DFQATT and CDR2 SNEGSKA (reference sequence). V gave up 5 bases and J gave up 2 bases, with 5 bases separating them. This CDR3 is built from 11 residues. CDR3 sequence: CSADFTDTQYF. CDR3 coding DNA: TGCAGTGCTGACTTCACAGATACGCAGTATTTT.

For this clone: Other DNA sequences in the sample encode the same CDR3. V is TRBV6-5 and J is TRBJ2-2; D remains ambiguous. The V end lost 0 bases, the J end lost 6 bases, and 5 bases lay between the germline ends. The V gene's germline CDR1 is MNHEY and CDR2 SVGAGI. This CDR3 is 13 amino acids long. The CDR3: CASSYSLSGELFF. CDR3 DNA sequence: TGTGCCAGCAGTTACTCCTTATCCGGGGAGCTGTTTTTT.

The chain recombines TRBV19 with TRBJ1-4, with D tentatively TRBD1 (5 bases). Between the trimmed V and J ends, which lost 5 bases and 8 bases, there was a span of 18 bases. The CDR3 length is 15 residues. CDR1 is LNHDA, CDR2 SQIVND, per germline (reference sequence). In nucleotides, the CDR3 is TGTGCCAGTAGTCCCCGTCGTCCAGGGCAAGAAAAACTGTTTTTT. Translating it yields CASSPRRPGQEKLFF.

The chain uses TRBV25-1 and TRBJ2-2; TRBD1 might be the D (6 bases). The CDR3 loop spans 15 amino acids. Germline V CDR1 and CDR2: MGHDK, SYGVNS. V lost 6 bases and J 0 bases, leaving 11 bases between the germline ends. In DNA form, the CDR3 reads TGTGCCAGCAGGGCTAGGACAGCGAACACCGGGGAGCTGTTTTTT. Its translation: CASRARTANTGELFF.

The chain couples TRBV19 to TRBJ1-6; the match to TRBD1 covers 7 bases. There are 16 residues in the CDR3. Trimming at V came to 5 bases and at J to 6 bases, leaving 10 bases not matched to a gene. Germline CDR1 is LNHDA and CDR2 is SQIVND (reference sequence). In DNA form, the CDR3 reads TGTGCCAGTAGTGTCCTGCCAGGGGGTAGTAATTCACCCCTCCACTTT. It encodes CASSVLPGGSNSPLHF.

V is TRBV5-1 and J is TRBJ2-7; tentatively, D is TRBD2 (5 bases). V lost 4 bases to trimming and J lost 3 bases, with 11 bases between them. From germline, CDR1 is SGHRS and CDR2 YFSETQ. This CDR3 region has 13 residues. The chain's CDR3 is CASSPGEYYEQYF. CDR3 nucleotide sequence: TGCGCCAGCAGCCCCGGGGAGTACTACGAGCAGTACTTC. Full variable domain (rest looked up from reference TRBV5-1 and TRBJ2-7): KAGVTQTPRYLIKTRGQQVTLSCSPISGHRSVSWYQQTPGQGLQFLFEYFSETQRNKGNFPGRFSGRQFSNSRSEMNVSTLELGDSALYLCASSPGEYYEQYFGPGTRLTVT.

The V gene is TRBV27, the J gene TRBJ1-4, with a weak D call TRBD1 (6 bases). CDR3 length equals 14 residues. CDR1 and CDR2 from the germline V gene are MNHEY and SMNVEV (reference sequence). V dropped 6 bases and J dropped 8 bases, with 16 bases sitting between them. CDR3 amino acids: CASRGGAGKEKLFF. DNA of the CDR3: TGTGCCAGCAGAGGGGGAGCGGGAAAGGAAAAACTGTTTTTT.

This chain joins TRBV5-1 and TRBJ2-2; D remains unclear. The germline V gene has CDR1 SGHRS and CDR2 YFSETQ. The V end lost 0 bases, the J end lost 3 bases, and 6 bases lay between the germline ends. The CDR3 extends over 14 amino acids. The CDR3 DNA reads TGCGCCAGCAGCTTGGCAGTTTACACCGGGGAGCTGTTTTTT. It is translated as CASSLAVYTGELFF.

This clone was seen just once. The V gene is TRBV9, the J gene TRBJ2-2; the match to TRBD1 covers 9 bases. This CDR3 is built from 16 residues. Trimming cost V 4 bases and J 7 bases; bases outside gene matches: 11. In germline, CDR1 is SGDLS, CDR2 YYNGEE. CDR3 in DNA: TGTGCCAGCAGCCCAGCGGGACAGGGTACGGGCGGGGAGCTGTTTTTT. Amino acids: CASSPAGQGTGGELFF.